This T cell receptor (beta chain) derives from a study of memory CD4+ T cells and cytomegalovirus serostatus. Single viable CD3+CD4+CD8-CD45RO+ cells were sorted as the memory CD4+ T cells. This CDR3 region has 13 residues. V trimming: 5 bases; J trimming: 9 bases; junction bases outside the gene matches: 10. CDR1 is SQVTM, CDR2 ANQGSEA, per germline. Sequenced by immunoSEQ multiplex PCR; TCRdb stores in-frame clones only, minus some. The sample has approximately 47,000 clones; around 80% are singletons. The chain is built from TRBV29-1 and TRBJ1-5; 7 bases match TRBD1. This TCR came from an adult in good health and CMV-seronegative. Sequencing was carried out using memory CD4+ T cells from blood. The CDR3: CSVSTGEVGPQHF. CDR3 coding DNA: TGCAGCGTTTCTACAGGGGAGGTAGGGCCCCAGCATTTT.